This entry features one T cell receptor (beta chain) sequence. Here immunoSEQ multiplex PCR was the method, and the copy in TCRdb shows in-frame clones only, minus some. The sample lists some 70,000 clones, approximately 79% seen once, with 9.8% in the top ten. The CDR3 has 16 amino acids. Germline V CDR1 and CDR2: SGHAT, FQNNGV. J lost 10 bases, V lost 2 bases, and 15 bases had no gene match. This sample is drawn from a study of blood T cell repertoires in COVID-19. Sequencing used peripheral blood. The rearrangement joins TRBV11-2 to TRBJ1-1; 8 bases match TRBD1. The sequence was collected from a woman in her forties or fifties with acute or convalescent COVID-19. CDR3 loop: CASSLIPSGTGEGAFF. The CDR3 region has the DNA TGTGCCAGCAGCTTAATACCGTCCGGGACAGGTGAGGGAGCTTTCTTT.